This paragraph reports one T cell receptor beta chain. Its antigen remains unidentified. Base qualities are not recorded, but no much larger clone differs from it by a single base. The germline V gene (reference sequence) supplies CDR1 SGHNT and CDR2 YYREEE. Trimming at the junction amounts to 2 bases on V and 3 bases on J, and the germline ends lie 11 bases apart. The CDR3 runs 14 residues from the cysteine to the phenylalanine. Of the read, only the CDR3 DNA is kept; its 42 bases are in frame from base 1. The entry originates in a study of tumor-infiltrating lymphocytes in primary liver carcinoma (dated by TCRdb to 2016 to 2017). Turning to the overall study: Between late 2015 and early 2016, several patients in China with histopathologically diagnosed primary liver carcinoma had their tumors surgically resected. Of the five patients, three men and two women aged 30 to 69 years, four had hepatocellular carcinoma and one had combined HCC and intrahepatic cholangiocarcinoma. Tumors of the five patients were stage T1-T3 N0M0 with maximum diameters of about 4.2 to 10 cm. Each sample produced roughly 3.65 to 7.13 million productive TCRbeta reads, and read depth showed no significant difference between tissue types. The study combined TCRbeta repertoire sequencing, expression microarrays and whole-exome sequencing across five regions of each liver tumor, with adjacent normal tissue and blood. A total of about 35 specimens from 5 patients, comprising approximately 25 tumor regions, 5 adjacent noncancerous liver tissues and 5 peripheral blood samples, were covered by TCRbeta repertoire sequencing. High reproducibility was observed for the technical replicate repertoires, with mean shared-clone rates approximately 0.9 and correlation coefficients above 0.95. General findings and caveats noted by the study authors: Repertoire overlap was found to be higher between tumor regions (mean roughly 36%) than between tumor-adjacent (about 17%) or tumor-blood (roughly 15%) pairs, consistent with antigen-driven expansion. The top 250 clones made up a significantly larger repertoire fraction in tumors than in blood (p = 0.039). Since the samples were bulk and unsorted, there was no way to compare CD4+ and CD8+ T cell repertoires. Because sequencing covered only the TCR beta chain and unpaired alpha chains were not captured, true repertoire diversity is likely underestimated. Only 4 or 5 patients were included in the study, and the authors note that the findings should be validated in a larger study.

A constant-region primer and ProtoScript II reverse transcriptase were used to reverse-transcribe TCRbeta-specific cDNA from roughly 0.55 ug total RNA. TCRbeta libraries were built with three nested multiplex PCR rounds, a slightly modified ARM-PCR procedure. Multiplex TRBV1-TRBV30 forward primers and a Cbeta reverse primer were used in the first two PCR rounds, each of which was run for around 10 cycles. Sample barcodes and Illumina adapters were added in a final 25-cycle PCR using Deep VentR polymerase. Before sequencing, amplicons of 200-500 bp were gel-purified using a QIAquick gel extraction kit. An Illumina HiSeq 2500 was used to sequence the TCRbeta amplicons, generating 250-bp paired-end reads. The source study handled its data this way. Reads were quality-trimmed with Trimmomatic v0.33, and paired reads were merged with FLASH v1.2.11 to recover full CDR3 sequences. V, D and J germline segments were assigned to the rearranged TCRbeta sequences using MiGEC v1.2.1b. Clonotype statistics and Shannon-Wiener diversity indices were computed with VDJtools v1.0.0. Except for diversity analysis, only each sample's 250 most abundant clonotypes were used in subsequent analyses to reduce sampling bias. The public reads were quality trimmed at Q25 with fastp and then assembled into clones with MiXCR by TCRdb, keeping productive beta chains. CDR3 protein duplicates are merged, each entry listing the most common genes and DNA. It is TCRdb's table, rather than the study itself, that gives the V and J calls and clone size. Recorded for this sample are about 330,000 distinct CDR3 sequences; about 61% of them occurred a single time. About 6.5% of the sample lies in the top ten.

Blood RNA was extracted from unsorted whole blood with TRIzol reagent; germline DNA came from the DNeasy Blood & Tissue kit. At the time of sampling, the patients had chronic HBV infection and had not received any treatment. Around 3.6 milliliters of peripheral blood were collected into K2EDTA tubes before surgery. This TCR derives from a man aged 40-50 years with primary liver carcinoma and hepatitis B virus infection. The material sequenced was peripheral blood. This receptor chain uses TRBV5-4 and TRBJ1-1, with the D gene uncertain. The CDR3: CASSFRDGDTEAFF. The DNA sequence follows: TGTGCCAGCAGCTTTCGGGATGGGGACACTGAAGCTTTCTTT. Reference TRBV5-4 and TRBJ1-1 genes cover what lies past the CDR3, so the full variable domain is ETGVTQSPTHLIKTRGQQVTLRCSSQSGHNTVSWYQQALGQGPQFIFQYYREEENGRGNFPPRFSGLQFPNYSSELNVNALELDDSALYLCASSFRDGDTEAFFGQGTRLTVV.